The rows below give T cell receptor beta chains drawn from one sample of a study of blood T cell repertoires in COVID-19. Libraries were prepared by immunoSEQ multiplex PCR; TCRdb keeps only in-frame clonotypes and omits some of them. The profile shows around 300,000 clones, around 85% of them singletons. Sequencing was done on a sample of peripheral blood. Receptor source: a woman aged 70 to 79 with acute or convalescent COVID-19. Each CDR3 is given with its conserved first and last residue. The D gene is left open where the match is weak. Clone size is not always given. Where it is, it says once, few, many or a class for expanded clones.

CDR3aa,CDR3nt,j_gene,d_gene,abundance,v_gene
CASSSGLGDGYTF,TGCGCCAGCAGCTCGGGACTTGGAGACGGCTACACCTTC,TRBJ1-2,.,few,TRBV5-1
CASRTRGDTEAFF,TGTGCCAGCAGGACGCGGGGGGACACTGAAGCTTTCTTT,TRBJ1-1,.,.,TRBV28
CASSEPGSYGYTF,TGCGCCAGCAGCGAACCAGGGTCCTATGGCTACACCTTC,TRBJ1-2,.,.,TRBV5-1
CASSAGTANQPQHF,TGTGCCAGCAGTGCGGGGACAGCTAATCAGCCCCAGCATTTT,TRBJ1-5,TRBD1,.,TRBV2
CASSGTGDQPQHF,TGTGCCAGCAGCGGAACAGGGGATCAGCCCCAGCATTTT,TRBJ1-5,TRBD1,.,TRBV3-1/TRBV3-2
CATSDSRQGAGYTF,TGTGCCACCAGTGATTCGAGACAGGGGGCGGGCTACACCTTC,TRBJ1-2,TRBD1,.,TRBV24-1
CSVHIETQYF,TGCAGCGTCCACATAGAGACCCAGTACTTC,TRBJ2-5,.,once,TRBV29-1
CASSPGLAIEQYF,TGTGCCAGCAGCCCGGGACTAGCTATCGAGCAGTACTTC,TRBJ2-7,TRBD2,.,TRBV3-1/TRBV3-2
CAWKGWAPGSVYNEQFF,TGTGCCTGGAAGGGTTGGGCCCCGGGGAGCGTCTACAATGAGCAGTTCTTC,TRBJ2-1,.,.,TRBV30
CASRLTGGPYGYTF,TGTGCCAGCAGACTAACAGGGGGCCCCTATGGCTACACCTTC,TRBJ1-2,TRBD1,.,TRBV7-9
CASSLGAGALTSQETQYF,TGCGCCAGCAGCTTGGGAGCGGGGGCCCTAACTTCCCAAGAGACCCAGTACTTC,TRBJ2-5,TRBD2,.,TRBV5-1
CAISETAATQYF,TGTGCCATCAGTGAGACCGCGGCGACCCAGTACTTC,TRBJ2-5,.,.,TRBV10-3
CASSQDWTSGTNEQFF,TGTGCCAGCAGCCAAGATTGGACTAGCGGGACCAATGAGCAGTTCTTC,TRBJ2-1,TRBD2,.,TRBV4-2
CASRRGNGNTIYF,TGTGCCAGCCGAAGGGGAAATGGAAACACCATATATTTT,TRBJ1-3,.,once,TRBV3-1/TRBV3-2
CASSGLLRDSSGANVLTF,TGTGCCAGCAGTGGGCTACTCCGGGATTCCTCTGGGGCCAACGTCCTGACTTTC,TRBJ2-6,.,once,TRBV2
CASSQRLAGIETQYF,TGTGCCAGCAGTCAGAGACTAGCGGGGATAGAGACCCAGTACTTC,TRBJ2-5,TRBD2,.,TRBV27
CASSPSGNQPQHF,TGTGCCAGCAGCCCTTCGGGGAATCAGCCCCAGCATTTT,TRBJ1-5,.,.,TRBV3-1/TRBV3-2
CASSWAGGPGANVLTF,TGTGCCAGCAGCTGGGCCGGGGGGCCTGGGGCCAACGTCCTGACTTTC,TRBJ2-6,.,.,TRBV5-4
CASSVSELNTEAFF,TGTGCCAGCAGCGTCTCAGAACTGAACACTGAAGCTTTCTTT,TRBJ1-1,.,.,TRBV9
CASSDMGWESGANVLTF,TGTGCCAGCAGTGATATGGGTTGGGAGAGTGGGGCCAACGTCCTGACTTTC,TRBJ2-6,.,few,TRBV2
CASSEGQFHGYTF,TGTGCCAGCAGTGAAGGACAGTTCCATGGCTACACCTTC,TRBJ1-2,.,.,TRBV25-1
CASSPSYNSPLHF,TGTGCCAGCAGCCCGAGTTATAATTCACCCCTCCACTTT,TRBJ1-6,.,.,TRBV7-9
CASSPGGGGEQFF,TGTGCCAGCAGCCCGGGCGGGGGCGGTGAGCAGTTCTTC,TRBJ2-1,.,.,TRBV7-3
CASSAGLASDTQYF,TGTGCCAGTAGTGCTGGACTAGCATCAGATACGCAGTATTTT,TRBJ2-3,TRBD2,.,TRBV19
CASSYSYGVNYGYTF,TGTGCCAGCAGTTACTCGTACGGGGTTAACTATGGCTACACCTTC,TRBJ1-2,.,once,TRBV6-5
CASAFGSGVGSPLHF,TGTGCCAGTGCCTTTGGCTCCGGGGTAGGTTCACCCCTCCACTTT,TRBJ1-6,.,.,TRBV19
CASSQGDRESRVLTF,TGTGCCAGCAGCCAAGGGGACAGGGAGAGCAGGGTCCTGACTTTC,TRBJ2-6,TRBD1,.,TRBV3-1/TRBV3-2
CATSRPGTSYEQFF,TGTGCCACCAGCAGACCCGGGACTTCGTATGAGCAGTTCTTC,TRBJ2-1,.,.,TRBV15
CASSHSGTSADTQYF,TGTGCCAGCAGTCATTCCGGGACTAGTGCAGATACGCAGTATTTT,TRBJ2-3,TRBD2,.,TRBV3-1/TRBV3-2
CASSFPTSGGRDF,TGTGCCAGCAGCTTCCCAACTAGCGGGGGGAGAGACTTC,TRBJ2-5,TRBD2,.,TRBV7-2
CASSLDSRYEQYF,TGTGCCAGCAGCCTCGATAGCCGCTACGAGCAGTACTTC,TRBJ2-7,.,.,TRBV5-8
CASSYLGRRGHYGYTF,TGTGCCAGCAGTTACTTGGGTCGCAGGGGGCACTATGGCTACACCTTC,TRBJ1-2,TRBD1,.,TRBV6-5
CASSDTTGGRYYEQYF,TGTGCCAGCAGTGACACGACAGGTGGTCGATACTACGAGCAGTACTTC,TRBJ2-7,.,.,TRBV6-2/TRBV6-3
CASSIWLRDGDGYTF,TGTGCCAGTAGTATTTGGCTCAGGGATGGGGATGGCTACACCTTC,TRBJ1-2,.,.,TRBV19
CASSQGMEAFF,TGTGCCAGCAGTCAGGGGATGGAAGCTTTCTTT,TRBJ1-1,.,.,TRBV12-3/TRBV12-4
CATSGGGRSGKLFF,TGTGCCACCAGTGGCGGGGGTAGGAGTGGAAAACTGTTTTTT,TRBJ1-4,.,few,TRBV24-1
CASLARNTEAFF,TGTGCCAGCCTCGCCAGGAACACTGAAGCTTTCTTT,TRBJ1-1,.,.,TRBV6-5
CASSYSWQGRTGELFF,TGTGCCAGCAGTTACTCTTGGCAGGGTCGAACCGGGGAGCTGTTTTTT,TRBJ2-2,.,.,TRBV6-5
CASSATGRGANVLTF,TGTGCCAGCAGCGCTACAGGGCGAGGGGCCAACGTCCTGACTTTC,TRBJ2-6,.,once,TRBV3-1/TRBV3-2
CASSLPRDTEAFF,TGCGCCAGCAGCTTGCCGAGGGACACTGAAGCTTTCTTT,TRBJ1-1,.,.,TRBV5-1
CASSSPATGVRGYTF,TGTGCCAGCAGCTCCCCGGCTACAGGGGTACGTGGCTACACCTTC,TRBJ1-2,TRBD1,.,TRBV11-2
CASGHRGRSTGELFF,TGTGCCAGTGGGCACAGGGGGCGAAGCACCGGGGAGCTGTTTTTT,TRBJ2-2,TRBD1,.,TRBV6-5
CAWSRTDTQYF,TGTGCCTGGAGCCGGACAGATACGCAGTATTTT,TRBJ2-3,.,.,TRBV30
CASSQGASLKQYF,TGTGCCAGCAGCCAAGGAGCTAGTTTGAAGCAGTACTTC,TRBJ2-7,.,.,TRBV3-1/TRBV3-2
CSASDDRASNQPQHF,TGCAGTGCTAGTGACGACAGGGCAAGCAATCAGCCCCAGCATTTT,TRBJ1-5,TRBD1,.,TRBV20-1
CASSLTGGQYF,TGTGCCAGCAGCTTGACGGGGGGGCAGTATTTT,TRBJ2-3,TRBD2,once,TRBV5-5
CASSSQGAGGYTF,TGTGCCAGCAGCTCCCAGGGGGCCGGTGGCTACACCTTC,TRBJ1-2,TRBD1,.,TRBV7-8
CASSRTRQGYSGNTIYF,TGTGCCAGCAGCCGTACCCGACAGGGTTATTCTGGAAACACCATATATTTT,TRBJ1-3,TRBD1,few,TRBV11-2
CASSAGLGRSGELFF,TGTGCCAGTAGTGCGGGGCTTGGTAGGAGCGGGGAGCTGTTTTTT,TRBJ2-2,.,few,TRBV19
CASSLGGGQGKGKAFF,TGTGCCAGCAGCTTGGGCGGAGGACAGGGGAAGGGTAAAGCTTTCTTT,TRBJ1-1,TRBD1,.,TRBV5-5
CASSFGAGGLMETQYF,TGTGCCAGTAGTTTCGGAGCGGGGGGGCTGATGGAGACCCAGTACTTC,TRBJ2-5,TRBD2,.,TRBV19
CASSLREGSTGELFF,TGCGCCAGCAGCTTGCGGGAGGGGAGCACCGGGGAGCTGTTTTTT,TRBJ2-2,TRBD2,.,TRBV5-1
CASRGRMEAFF,TGTGCCAGCAGAGGCAGGATGGAAGCTTTCTTT,TRBJ1-1,.,.,TRBV12-3/TRBV12-4
CASSRTVSTSGYEQYF,TGTGCCAGCTCGCGGACAGTATCGACGTCAGGCTACGAGCAGTACTTC,TRBJ2-7,.,.,TRBV18
CASSLGEDRGFRNEKLFF,TGTGCCAGCAGCTTGGGAGAGGACAGGGGCTTTCGTAATGAAAAACTGTTTTTT,TRBJ1-4,TRBD1,.,TRBV5-4
CASSRRGGEHLVAFF,TGTGCCAGCTCCCGGCGTGGGGGCGAGCACCTGGTAGCTTTCTTT,TRBJ1-1,.,.,TRBV18
CASSFSGANTGELFF,TGCGCCAGCAGCTTTAGCGGGGCAAACACCGGGGAGCTGTTTTTT,TRBJ2-2,TRBD2,.,TRBV5-1
CASSLVRAPTGELFF,TGTGCCAGCAGCCTAGTCAGGGCCCCCACCGGGGAGCTGTTTTTT,TRBJ2-2,.,.,TRBV3-1/TRBV3-2